This TCR beta chain was retrieved from a study of T cell clones after liver transplantation. Background on the study: Until 12-24 months post-transplant, subjects got standard immunosuppression and no induction.

V shed 0 bases and J shed 7 bases, with 12 bases lying between them. The CDR3 runs to 14 residues. The germline V gene encodes CDR1 MNHEY and CDR2 SMNVEV (reference sequence). Assay: immunoSEQ multiplex PCR; the TCRdb copy retains only in-frame clones and omits some. The sample carries around 97,000 clones, roughly 80% recorded once. CD3+CD4+ and CD3+CD8+ cells were FACS-sorted from thawed unstimulated PBMCs. The table lists this clone with a count of one. This chain uses TRBV27 with TRBJ1-1; D might be TRBD1 (5 bases). This receptor was taken from a human patient who received a liver transplant. Some T cells may arise from the graft donor. The material was CD4+ T cells from blood, obtained approximately 43 months after liver transplant. The CDR3 coding sequence is TGTGCCAGCAGTTTATCGGGGCCGCGGAGTGAAGCTTTCTTT. Protein sequence: CASSLSGPRSEAFF.